This is a list of T cell receptor beta chains from one sample in a study of CD8+ T cells in alopecia areata. The protocol was immunoSEQ multiplex PCR, while the TCRdb copy is restricted to in-frame clones and leaves out a portion. The sample lists some 200,000 clones; about 56% were seen once. Sequenced material: CD8+ T cells sorted from blood. These receptors were taken from a human donor in good health. Both conserved end residues are part of each CDR3. D genes are given only for firm matches. Size tells how often a clone was seen (once, few, many) or the class of an expanded clone, and some rows leave it out.

CDR3nt: TGTGCCAGCAGCCCGCCCCGTGGGCTTGGCTACACCTTC
CDR3aa: CASSPPRGLGYTF
d_gene: NA
v_gene: TRBV9
len: 13
abundance: NA
j_gene: TRBJ1-2

CDR3nt: TGCGCCAGCGGCACCTCCTACGAGCAGTACTTC
CDR3aa: CASGTSYEQYF
d_gene: NA
v_gene: TRBV5-1
len: 11
abundance: NA
j_gene: TRBJ2-7

CDR3nt: TGTGCCAGCAGTCCCCGGGAAGAGTTAACCGGGGAGCTGTTTTTT
CDR3aa: CASSPREELTGELFF
d_gene: NA
v_gene: TRBV25-1
len: 15
abundance: NA
j_gene: TRBJ2-2

CDR3nt: TGTGCCATCGGGGATGACAGGGCAGACACAGATACGCAGTATTTT
CDR3aa: CAIGDDRADTDTQYF
d_gene: TRBD1
v_gene: TRBV10-3
len: 15
abundance: NA
j_gene: TRBJ2-3

CDR3nt: TGCAGCGTTCGAAAGGGCGGGGAGCTGTTTTTT
CDR3aa: CSVRKGGELFF
d_gene: NA
v_gene: TRBV29-1
len: 11
abundance: NA
j_gene: TRBJ2-2

CDR3nt: TGTGCCAGCAGCTCGTCTGTCGGCGGGGGGGCCTCGGATACGCAGTATTTT
CDR3aa: CASSSSVGGGASDTQYF
d_gene: TRBD2
v_gene: TRBV5-4
len: 17
abundance: NA
j_gene: TRBJ2-3

CDR3nt: TGTGCCAGCAGTCTCAAGAGAAATCAGCCCCAGCATTTT
CDR3aa: CASSLKRNQPQHF
d_gene: NA
v_gene: TRBV27
len: 13
abundance: few
j_gene: TRBJ1-5

CDR3nt: TGTGCCAGCAGCTTAGTAGCCCGGGTCGAACAGTTCTTC
CDR3aa: CASSLVARVEQFF
d_gene: NA
v_gene: TRBV11-1
len: 13
abundance: NA
j_gene: TRBJ2-1

CDR3nt: TGCGCCAGCAGCCAAGTAGGTCTTTGGGACACTGAAGCTTTCTTT
CDR3aa: CASSQVGLWDTEAFF
d_gene: NA
v_gene: TRBV4-1
len: 15
abundance: NA
j_gene: TRBJ1-1

CDR3nt: TGTGCCTGGAAACAGGTTAACACCGGGGAGCTGTTTTTT
CDR3aa: CAWKQVNTGELFF
d_gene: NA
v_gene: TRBV30
len: 13
abundance: NA
j_gene: TRBJ2-2

CDR3nt: TGTGCCAGCGGGGTCTTAGAGACCCAGTACTTC
CDR3aa: CASGVLETQYF
d_gene: NA
v_gene: TRBV19
len: 11
abundance: NA
j_gene: TRBJ2-5

CDR3nt: TGTGCCAGCAGCCCGCGTCCTGAAGCTTTCTTT
CDR3aa: CASSPRPEAFF
d_gene: NA
v_gene: TRBV11-2
len: 11
abundance: NA
j_gene: TRBJ1-1

CDR3nt: TGTGCCAGCAGCCCTAGCCAGGGGGCCAACACTGAAGCTTTCTTT
CDR3aa: CASSPSQGANTEAFF
d_gene: TRBD1
v_gene: TRBV7-9
len: 15
abundance: NA
j_gene: TRBJ1-1

CDR3nt: TGTGCCAGCACCGGGACAGTCTATGGCTACACCTTC
CDR3aa: CASTGTVYGYTF
d_gene: TRBD1
v_gene: TRBV25-1
len: 12
abundance: NA
j_gene: TRBJ1-2

CDR3nt: TGTGCCTGGGGCGGGCTCACTGAAGCTTTCTTT
CDR3aa: CAWGGLTEAFF
d_gene: NA
v_gene: TRBV30
len: 11
abundance: NA
j_gene: TRBJ1-1

CDR3nt: TGTGCCAGCAGTGAATGGGCTAGCGGGGGACACCACTCGGAGCAGTTCTTC
CDR3aa: CASSEWASGGHHSEQFF
d_gene: TRBD2
v_gene: TRBV25-1
len: 17
abundance: NA
j_gene: TRBJ2-1

CDR3nt: TGTGCCAGCAGTTACGCAGGGATTAGGCATGAGCAGTTCTTC
CDR3aa: CASSYAGIRHEQFF
d_gene: NA
v_gene: TRBV6-5
len: 14
abundance: few
j_gene: TRBJ2-1

CDR3nt: TGTGCCAGCAGCTCTCAGACTGGCCCACCCAGCTACACCTTC
CDR3aa: CASSSQTGPPSYTF
d_gene: NA
v_gene: TRBV13
len: 14
abundance: NA
j_gene: TRBJ1-2

CDR3nt: TGCGCCAGCAGTCAATCAGAGGGATTAAGGACTGAAGCTTTCTTT
CDR3aa: CASSQSEGLRTEAFF
d_gene: NA
v_gene: TRBV23-1
len: 15
abundance: NA
j_gene: TRBJ1-1

CDR3nt: TGTGCCAGCAGCTTGGACAGGGAGTTTCCCGGGGAGCTGTTTTTT
CDR3aa: CASSLDREFPGELFF
d_gene: TRBD1
v_gene: TRBV13
len: 15
abundance: NA
j_gene: TRBJ2-2

CDR3nt: TGTGCCAGCAGCTTGGAAGGGTACCAAGAGACCCAGTACTTC
CDR3aa: CASSLEGYQETQYF
d_gene: NA
v_gene: TRBV5-4
len: 14
abundance: NA
j_gene: TRBJ2-5

CDR3nt: TGTGCCAGCAGCGTAAGGGACAGCTATGGCTACACCTTC
CDR3aa: CASSVRDSYGYTF
d_gene: TRBD1
v_gene: TRBV9
len: 13
abundance: NA
j_gene: TRBJ1-2

CDR3nt: TGTGCCAGCAGTTTATCAGGGAGCACTGAAGCTTTCTTT
CDR3aa: CASSLSGSTEAFF
d_gene: NA
v_gene: TRBV27
len: 13
abundance: NA
j_gene: TRBJ1-1

CDR3nt: TGCAGCCCAGGGCAATCGTCTAGGAACACTGAAGCTTTCTTT
CDR3aa: CSPGQSSRNTEAFF
d_gene: NA
v_gene: TRBV29-1
len: 14
abundance: NA
j_gene: TRBJ1-1

CDR3nt: TGTGCCAGCAGCCCCCTGCGGGCCACTGAAGCTTTCTTT
CDR3aa: CASSPLRATEAFF
d_gene: NA
v_gene: TRBV14
len: 13
abundance: few
j_gene: TRBJ1-1

CDR3nt: TGTGCCAGCAGCCCAACGGGACAACAAGCGAGGGACTATGGCTACACCTTC
CDR3aa: CASSPTGQQARDYGYTF
d_gene: NA
v_gene: TRBV7-9
len: 17
abundance: NA
j_gene: TRBJ1-2

CDR3nt: TGCGCCAGCAGCCTACGGACAGGACCCTACGAGCAGTACTTC
CDR3aa: CASSLRTGPYEQYF
d_gene: TRBD1
v_gene: TRBV5-1
len: 14
abundance: NA
j_gene: TRBJ2-7

CDR3nt: TGCGCCAGCAGCCAAGAAGCGGCAGATACGCAGTATTTT
CDR3aa: CASSQEAADTQYF
d_gene: NA
v_gene: TRBV4-1
len: 13
abundance: NA
j_gene: TRBJ2-3

CDR3nt: TGTGCCAGCAGCTCAACACCGGGGATCGGCACTGAAGCTTTCTTT
CDR3aa: CASSSTPGIGTEAFF
d_gene: NA
v_gene: TRBV7-2
len: 15
abundance: NA
j_gene: TRBJ1-1

CDR3nt: TGTGCCAGCGTCCCAGGGGCTAACACTGAAGCTTTCTTT
CDR3aa: CASVPGANTEAFF
d_gene: NA
v_gene: TRBV5-5
len: 13
abundance: few
j_gene: TRBJ1-1

CDR3nt: TGTGCCAGCAGTGGGGACGGATCAAAGCGGGGCTACACCTTC
CDR3aa: CASSGDGSKRGYTF
d_gene: NA
v_gene: TRBV6-5
len: 14
abundance: NA
j_gene: TRBJ1-2

CDR3nt: TGTGCCAGCAGCTTAGATCTAGCGCTTGAGACCCAGTACTTC
CDR3aa: CASSLDLALETQYF
d_gene: NA
v_gene: TRBV7-2
len: 14
abundance: NA
j_gene: TRBJ2-5

CDR3nt: TGTGCCAGCAGTCCAAAACAGGGATCTACTGAAGCTTTCTTT
CDR3aa: CASSPKQGSTEAFF
d_gene: NA
v_gene: TRBV27
len: 14
abundance: NA
j_gene: TRBJ1-1

CDR3nt: TGTGCCAGCAGTGCGGTGGAGACCCAGTACTTC
CDR3aa: CASSAVETQYF
d_gene: NA
v_gene: TRBV2
len: 11
abundance: NA
j_gene: TRBJ2-5

CDR3nt: TGTGCCAGCAGTGAAGCACCCGAACCGGTCTACTATGGCTACACCTTC
CDR3aa: CASSEAPEPVYYGYTF
d_gene: NA
v_gene: TRBV6-1
len: 16
abundance: NA
j_gene: TRBJ1-2

CDR3nt: TGTGCCAGCAGCGTAGGACAGGGTCTGAAGACTGAAGCTTTCTTT
CDR3aa: CASSVGQGLKTEAFF
d_gene: TRBD1
v_gene: TRBV7-9
len: 15
abundance: NA
j_gene: TRBJ1-1

CDR3nt: TGTGCCAGTAGTACACCGGGAGGGGCAGTCGAGCAGTACTTC
CDR3aa: CASSTPGGAVEQYF
d_gene: TRBD2
v_gene: TRBV19
len: 14
abundance: NA
j_gene: TRBJ2-7

CDR3nt: TGTGCCAGCAGCCAACCCCAGGGGGGAGCGGCAGATACGCAGTATTTT
CDR3aa: CASSQPQGGAADTQYF
d_gene: NA
v_gene: TRBV14
len: 16
abundance: NA
j_gene: TRBJ2-3

CDR3nt: TGTGCCAGCAACGTAGGGGGGGGCTACGAGCAGTACTTC
CDR3aa: CASNVGGGYEQYF
d_gene: NA
v_gene: TRBV13
len: 13
abundance: NA
j_gene: TRBJ2-7

CDR3nt: TGTGCCAGCAGCGCCCCCCGGCCCGGGACAGGGCCTTACAATGAGCAGTTCTTC
CDR3aa: CASSAPRPGTGPYNEQFF
d_gene: TRBD1
v_gene: TRBV11-2
len: 18
abundance: NA
j_gene: TRBJ2-1

CDR3nt: TGTGCCAGCAGTTACTGGGGGGGACAGGCTTACGCCGGGGAGCTGTTTTTT
CDR3aa: CASSYWGGQAYAGELFF
d_gene: NA
v_gene: TRBV2
len: 17
abundance: many
j_gene: TRBJ2-2